The text below deals with one T cell receptor beta chain. TCRdb keeps only in-frame clones here, not all; method: immunoSEQ multiplex PCR. The sample has some 300,000 clones, around 86% seen once. The length of the CDR3 is 13 residues. V lost 6 bases to trimming and J lost 11 bases, with 19 bases between them. Germline V lookup: CDR1 MNHEY, CDR2 SVGAGI. The record originates from a study of blood T cell repertoires in COVID-19. Background on the study: Spain, Italy and the United States supplied samples that represented acute and convalescent COVID-19. The cDNA or gDNA used as material had been derived from T cells, B-cell-depleted T cells, or PBMCs.

The chain uses TRBV6-5 and TRBJ1-2; D perhaps matches TRBD1 (5 bases). The source material was peripheral blood. The receptor was derived from a man aged 65-85 years with acute or convalescent COVID-19. As DNA, the CDR3 is TGTGCCAGCAGCTTCGACGCCCCAAGGGGTTACACCTTC. Amino acid sequence: CASSFDAPRGYTF.